This T cell receptor (beta chain) derives from a study of beta chain features in type 1 diabetes. Whole-study findings and limits: A greater similarity of naive, central memory and Treg TCRB repertoires was seen among patients than among healthy donors. The cDNA sequencing approach could over-represent high-TCR-expressing cells.

This clone was picked up a small number of times. Antigen: not known. The investigators reverse transcribed all of the isolated RNA, so they sequenced expressed TCRB transcripts. The protocol was immunoSEQ multiplex PCR, while the TCRdb copy is restricted to in-frame clones and leaves out a portion. The sample has some 900,000 clones, roughly 15% seen once. Germline CDR1 reads LNHDA; CDR2 reads SQIVND (reference sequence). The ends were cut back, 3 bases at V and 1 base at J, with 7 bases in the middle. CDR3 length equals 13 residues. Sorting with CD45RO/CCR7/CD25/CD127/CD95/CD27 yielded naive, central memory, regulatory and stem-like memory CD4+ cells.

Sequences were obtained from naive CD4+ T cells from blood. The clonotype was recovered from a woman under 30 in good health. The chain is built from TRBV19 and TRBJ2-7, with D possibly TRBD1 on 5 matching bases. CDR3 DNA: TGTGCCAGTAGTATTGACAGTTCCTACGAGCAGTACTTC. Its protein product is CASSIDSSYEQYF.